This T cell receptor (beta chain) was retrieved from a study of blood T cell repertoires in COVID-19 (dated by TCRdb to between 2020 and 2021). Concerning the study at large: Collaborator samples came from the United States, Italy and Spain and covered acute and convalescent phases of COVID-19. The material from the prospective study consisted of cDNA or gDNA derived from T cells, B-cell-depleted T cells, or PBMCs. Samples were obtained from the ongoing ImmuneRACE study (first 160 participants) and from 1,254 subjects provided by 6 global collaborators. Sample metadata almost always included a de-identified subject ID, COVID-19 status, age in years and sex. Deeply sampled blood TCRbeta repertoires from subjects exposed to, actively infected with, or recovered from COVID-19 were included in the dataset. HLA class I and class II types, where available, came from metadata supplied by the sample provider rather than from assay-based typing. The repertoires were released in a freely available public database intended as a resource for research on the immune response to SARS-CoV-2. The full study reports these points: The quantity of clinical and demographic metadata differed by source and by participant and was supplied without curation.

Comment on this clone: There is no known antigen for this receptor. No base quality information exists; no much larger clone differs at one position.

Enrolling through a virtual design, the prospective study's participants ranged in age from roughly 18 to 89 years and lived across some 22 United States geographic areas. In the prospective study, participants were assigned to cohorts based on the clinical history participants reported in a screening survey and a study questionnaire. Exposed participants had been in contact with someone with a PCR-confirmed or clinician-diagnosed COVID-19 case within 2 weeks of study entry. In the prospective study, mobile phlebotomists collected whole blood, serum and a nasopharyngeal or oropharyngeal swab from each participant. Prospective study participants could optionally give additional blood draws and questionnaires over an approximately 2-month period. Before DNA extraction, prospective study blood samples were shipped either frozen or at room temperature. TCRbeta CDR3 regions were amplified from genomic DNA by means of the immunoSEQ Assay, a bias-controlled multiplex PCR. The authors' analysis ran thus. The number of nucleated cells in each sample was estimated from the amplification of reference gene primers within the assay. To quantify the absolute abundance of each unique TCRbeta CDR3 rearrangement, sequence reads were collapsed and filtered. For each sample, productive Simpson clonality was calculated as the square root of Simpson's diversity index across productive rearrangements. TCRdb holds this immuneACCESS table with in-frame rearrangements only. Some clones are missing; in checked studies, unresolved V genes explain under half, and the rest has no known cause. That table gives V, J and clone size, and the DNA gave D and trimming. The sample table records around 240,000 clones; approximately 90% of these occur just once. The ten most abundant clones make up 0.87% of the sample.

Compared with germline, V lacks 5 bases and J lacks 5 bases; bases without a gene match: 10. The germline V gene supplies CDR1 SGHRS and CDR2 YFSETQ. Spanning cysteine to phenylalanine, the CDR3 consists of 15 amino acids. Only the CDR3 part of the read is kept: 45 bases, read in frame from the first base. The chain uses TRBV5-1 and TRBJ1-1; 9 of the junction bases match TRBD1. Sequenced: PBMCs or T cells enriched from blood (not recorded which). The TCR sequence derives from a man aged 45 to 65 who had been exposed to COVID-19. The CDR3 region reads CASRYSGQGDTEAFF. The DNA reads TGCGCCAGCAGATACTCGGGACAGGGTGATACTGAAGCTTTCTTT.